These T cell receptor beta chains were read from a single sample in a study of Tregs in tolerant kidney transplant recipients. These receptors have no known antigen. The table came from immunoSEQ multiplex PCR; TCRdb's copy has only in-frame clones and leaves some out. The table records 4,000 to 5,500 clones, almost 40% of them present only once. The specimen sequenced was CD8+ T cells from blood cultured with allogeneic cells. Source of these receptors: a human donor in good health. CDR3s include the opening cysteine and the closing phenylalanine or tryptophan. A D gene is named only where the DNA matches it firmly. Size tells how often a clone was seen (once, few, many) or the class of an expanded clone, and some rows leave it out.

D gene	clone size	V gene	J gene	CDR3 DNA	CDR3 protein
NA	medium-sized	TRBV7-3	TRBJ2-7	TGTGCCAGCAGCCCCTCGGCCGGTAGCTCCTACGAGCAGTACTTC	CASSPSAGSSYEQYF
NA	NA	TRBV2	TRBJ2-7	TGTGCCAGCAGTGAATTTACCTACGAGCAGTACTTC	CASSEFTYEQYF
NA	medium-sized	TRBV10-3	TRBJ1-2	TGTGCCATAAAGGACAGCTCCGGCTACACCTTC	CAIKDSSGYTF
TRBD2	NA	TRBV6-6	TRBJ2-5	TGTGCCAGCAGTGGACTAGCGGGAGTTTCGGAGACCCAGTACTTC	CASSGLAGVSETQYF
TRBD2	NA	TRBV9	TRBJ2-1	TGTGCCAGCAGCGTAGACCCGGGACTAGCGGGGACAAATGAGCAGTTCTTC	CASSVDPGLAGTNEQFF
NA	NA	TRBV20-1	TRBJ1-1	TGCAGTGCTACCCCCCCGATCGAAGCTTTCTTT	CSATPPIEAFF
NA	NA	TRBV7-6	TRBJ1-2	TGTGCCAGCAGCTTAGTCGCCAGGGCTAACTATGGCTACACCTTC	CASSLVARANYGYTF
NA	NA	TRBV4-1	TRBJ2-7	TGCGCCAGCAGCCAAGATATTGACAGCGGCTACGAGCAGTACTTC	CASSQDIDSGYEQYF
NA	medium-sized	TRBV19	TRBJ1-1	TGTGCCAGTAGCTGGACGACTACTCGCACTGAAGCTTTCTTT	CASSWTTTRTEAFF
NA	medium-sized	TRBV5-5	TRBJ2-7	TGTGCCAGCAGCTCCTCCAACGACCTCTACGAGCAGTACTTC	CASSSSNDLYEQYF
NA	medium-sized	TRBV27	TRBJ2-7	TGTGCCAGCAGTTTTAAAGGCGAGCAGTACTTC	CASSFKGEQYF
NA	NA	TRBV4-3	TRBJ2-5	TGCGCCAGCAGCCAAGATGACTTCCCTCGGGAGACCCAGTACTTC	CASSQDDFPRETQYF
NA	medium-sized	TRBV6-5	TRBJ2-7	TGTGCCAGCAGTCACGCCCTTTTTGGGACCTACGAGCAGTACTTC	CASSHALFGTYEQYF
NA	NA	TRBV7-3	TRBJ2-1	TGTGCCAGCAGCTCATCCGGGACAGAGCAGTTCTTC	CASSSSGTEQFF
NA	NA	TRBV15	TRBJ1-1	TGTGCCACCAGCCTTGAGGGCAACACTGAAGCTTTCTTT	CATSLEGNTEAFF